The 5 T cell receptor beta chains given below trace back to one sample, sequenced in a study of shared T cell receptors in the human thymus. The protocol was immunoSEQ multiplex PCR, while the TCRdb copy is restricted to in-frame clones and leaves out a portion. The table shows some 760,000 clones, with 70% to 90% occurring only once. This sample also appeared in a second study, on human thymus T cells.

The specimen sequenced was thymocytes. Receptor source: a girl under two years old with a congenital heart defect.

The rearrangement uses TRBV5-6 and TRBJ2-4; 10 nucleotides align to TRBD1. V was pared by 1 base and J by 8 bases, with 9 bases of the junction left unmatched. The CDR3 is made up of 16 amino acids. Per the germline V gene, CDR1 is SGHDT and CDR2 is YYEEEE. CDR3 amino acids: CASSLQAGTGVDIQYF. The DNA for the CDR3 is TGTGCCAGCAGCTTGCAAGCCGGGACAGGGGTGGACATTCAGTACTTC.

The genes are TRBV9 and TRBJ1-6; a weak D match, TRBD1 (6 bases). Germline values: CDR1 SGDLS, CDR2 YYNGEE. V gave up 3 bases and J gave up 9 bases, with 13 bases separating them. This CDR3 region has 14 residues. CDR3 residues: CASSATVRGSPLHF. The CDR3 DNA follows: TGTGCCAGCAGCGCGACAGTCAGGGGTTCACCCCTCCACTTT.

This clone was counted only a few times. The chain joins TRBV11-2 to TRBJ1-3; 7 bases are a match to TRBD1. Germline CDR1 reads SGHAT; CDR2 reads FQNNGV. The CDR3 is made up of 19 amino acids. The V gene end was trimmed by 6 bases and the J gene end by 1 base; junction bases not matched to a gene: 18. The CDR3 here is CASRPKGTVGFRSGNTIYF. CDR3 sequence (DNA): TGTGCCAGCAGACCCAAGGGGACAGTGGGCTTCAGGTCTGGAAACACCATATATTTT.

The chain combines TRBV6-1 with TRBJ1-4, with a possible D match to TRBD1 (5 bases). The CDR3 runs to 14 residues. The germline V and J ends were trimmed by 2 bases and 8 bases, with 12 bases remaining between them. CDR1 and CDR2 from the germline V gene are MNHNS and SASEGT. The CDR3 DNA reads TGTGCCAGCAGTGAATGGGGCCTTAGGGAAAAACTGTTTTTT. Translation gives CASSEWGLREKLFF.

This chain uses TRBV14 with TRBJ2-7, with a weak D call TRBD1 (5 bases). With 0 bases removed from V and 2 bases from J, the gap between germline ends came to 11 bases. This CDR3 region has 15 residues. Germline V CDR1 and CDR2: SGHDN, FVKESK. The CDR3 loop reads CASSQETVATYEQYF. The CDR3 nucleotides read TGTGCCAGCAGCCAAGAGACAGTGGCGACCTACGAGCAGTACTTC.